This passage covers 30 T cell receptor beta chains from one sample sequenced in a study of blood T cell repertoires in COVID-19. Clones were sequenced by immunoSEQ multiplex PCR, and TCRdb holds only the in-frame ones, with some missing. The sample has roughly 300,000 clones, 80% to 90% seen once. The material sequenced was peripheral blood. These TCRs come from a woman aged 50 to 60 who had recovered from COVID-19.

In this sample, this clone turned up a few times. V usage is TRBV7-8 and J usage is TRBJ2-1; possible D gene TRBD1, 5 bases. Germline assignment: CDR1 SGHVS and CDR2 FQNEAQ. CDR3 size: 14 residues. V was clipped by 3 bases and J by 13 bases, with 19 bases between them. The CDR3 sequence: CASSLLGVRLLQFF. CDR3 sequence (DNA): TGTGCCAGCAGCTTGTTAGGGGTGAGACTGCTACAGTTCTTC. The entire variable domain, with the rest obtained from reference TRBV7-8 and TRBJ2-1, is as follows: GAGVSQSPRYKVAKRGQDVALRCDPISGHVSLFWYQQALGQGPEFLTYFQNEAQLDKSGLPSDRFFAERPEGSVSTLKIQRTQQEDSAVYLCASSLLGVRLLQFFGPGTRLTVL.

The chain combines TRBV6-6 with TRBJ2-7; TRBD1 matches 11 bases. This CDR3 is 16 amino acids long. After removal of 2 bases from V and 3 bases from J, the junction contained 6 bases not matched to a gene. CDR1 MNHNY and CDR2 SVGAGI come from the germline V gene (reference sequence). CDR3 sequence: CASSYPGTGGDYEQYF. The CDR3 nucleotides are TGTGCCAGCAGTTACCCAGGGACAGGGGGAGACTACGAGCAGTACTTC.

This sequence joins TRBV29-1 and TRBJ1-1; no clear D gene. V dropped 3 bases and J dropped 0 bases, with 14 bases sitting between them. The CDR3 has 15 amino acids. Germline V gene lookup returns CDR1 SQVTM and CDR2 ANQGSEA. As DNA, the CDR3 is TGCAGCGTTGAGGATAGCGGCACCATGAACACTGAAGCTTTCTTT. Its translation is CSVEDSGTMNTEAFF.

The V call is TRBV7-9, the J call TRBJ1-2, with D perhaps matching TRBD1 (6 bases). The CDR3 consists of 13 residues. Germline V CDR1 and CDR2: SEHNR, FQNEAQ (reference sequence). Trimming cost V 1 base and J 8 bases, with 11 bases left between them. DNA for the CDR3: TGTGCCAGCAGCTTAGTCCAGGGGAACGGCTACACCTTC. This codes for CASSLVQGNGYTF.

This clone occurred once. This chain links TRBV5-4 with TRBJ2-3, with TRBD2 matching over 9 bases. Per the germline V gene, CDR1 is SGHNT and CDR2 is YYREEE (reference sequence). Losses at the gene ends were 4 bases for V and 2 bases for J; bases not matched to a gene: 11. CDR3 length equals 17 residues. The CDR3 loop is CASSRGSSGGTTDTQYF. CDR3 DNA sequence: TGTGCCAGCAGCCGAGGATCGAGCGGGGGGACCACAGATACGCAGTATTTT.

This chain links TRBV7-9 with TRBJ1-4; a weak D match, TRBD1 (5 bases). Germline-derived CDR1 and CDR2 are SEHNR and FQNEAQ (reference sequence). V gave up 1 base and J gave up 0 bases, with 9 bases separating them. The CDR3 sequence is 16 residues long. The CDR3 sequence is CASSLVGVATNEKLFF. The CDR3 DNA sequence: TGTGCCAGCAGCTTAGTAGGGGTTGCAACTAATGAAAAACTGTTTTTT.

This chain uses TRBV7-2 with TRBJ2-1, with TRBD2 matching 8 bases. The V gene's germline CDR1 is SGHTA and CDR2 FQGNSA. CDR3 length: 14 amino acids. The ends lost 5 bases at V and 0 bases at J; junction bases unmatched: 0. The CDR3 DNA reads as TGTGCCAGCAGCCGGGGGGGCTCCTACAATGAGCAGTTCTTC. Its protein product is CASSRGGSYNEQFF.

The chain is built from TRBV6-5 and TRBJ1-6; no reliable D call. The CDR3 loop spans 15 amino acids. Looked up from germline, CDR1 is MNHEY and CDR2 is SVGAGI. Trimming pared 6 bases from V and 8 bases from J, leaving 17 bases between. The CDR3 loop reads CASRSAGRFDSPLHF. The CDR3 region has the DNA TGTGCCAGCAGATCCGCGGGGAGATTTGATTCACCCCTCCACTTT.

The chain joins TRBV5-4 to TRBJ2-2; 10 nucleotides align to TRBD2. This CDR3 spans 15 amino acids. Germline V gene data show CDR1 as SGHNT and CDR2 as YYREEE (reference sequence). The trim removed 2 bases at V and 6 bases at J, leaving 4 bases unmatched. The CDR3: CASSLGTSVAGELFF. Here the CDR3 DNA reads TGTGCCAGCAGCTTAGGGACTAGCGTAGCCGGGGAGCTGTTTTTT.

V gene TRBV6-5 combines with J gene TRBJ1-4, with D possibly matching TRBD1 (6 bases). Germline loops: CDR1 MNHEY, CDR2 SVGAGI. There are 14 residues in the CDR3. The germline V and J ends were trimmed by 2 bases and 8 bases, with 12 bases remaining between them. CDR3 protein: CASSYDRMGEKLFF. Here the CDR3 DNA reads TGTGCCAGCAGTTACGACAGGATGGGGGAAAAACTGTTTTTT.

This clone was counted between two and nine times. The genes are TRBV6-5 and TRBJ2-1; TRBD2 agrees at 9 bases. CDR1 is MNHEY, CDR2 SVGAGI, per germline. V lost 8 bases, J lost 9 bases, and 14 bases stayed unmatched. This CDR3 region has 15 residues. The CDR3 bases are TGTGCCAGCGGCCAAGCGGGGGGCCCGTCCGGTGAGCAGTTCTTC. Amino acids: CASGQAGGPSGEQFF.

This sequence joins TRBV2 and TRBJ1-3; D remains ambiguous. CDR3 length: 19 amino acids. Deletions cut 0 bases from V and 2 bases from J, with 20 bases between. From germline, CDR1 is SNHLY and CDR2 FYNNEI. CDR3 sequence (DNA): TGTGCCAGCAGTGAAGCGCTTCTTCAGGAAACGGTCGCTGGAAACACCATATATTTT. Translation gives CASSEALLQETVAGNTIYF.

This chain joins TRBV5-6 and TRBJ1-1; 7 nucleotides match TRBD1. The CDR3 has 16 amino acids. V lost 0 bases, J lost 3 bases, and 8 bases stayed unmatched. Germline CDR1 is SGHDT and CDR2 is YYEEEE. The CDR3 region has the DNA TGTGCCAGCAGCTTGGAGGGGGCCGGTCAATACACTGAAGCTTTCTTT. Translating gives CASSLEGAGQYTEAFF.

The rearrangement uses TRBV9 and TRBJ2-3; D call uncertain. The ends were cut back, 3 bases at V and 1 base at J, with 18 bases in the middle. Looked up from germline, CDR1 is SGDLS and CDR2 is YYNGEE. The CDR3 extends over 17 amino acids. CDR3 in amino acids: CASSDRTTPEGTDTQYF. CDR3 DNA sequence: TGTGCCAGCAGCGACCGAACCACCCCAGAAGGCACAGATACGCAGTATTTT.

The chain has TRBV21-1 and TRBJ2-7; TRBD2 is the table's D call, not checked against the DNA. TRBV21-1 is an annotated pseudogene. This CDR3 comprises 16 residues. CDR3 residues: CASSKARSPGEYEQYF. DNA of the CDR3: TGTGCCAGCAGCAAAGCCCGAAGTCCCGGGGAATACGAGCAGTACTTC.

This chain links TRBV27 with TRBJ1-1; tentative D call: TRBD1 (5 bases). Trimming pared 3 bases from V and 0 bases from J, leaving 17 bases between. CDR1 is MNHEY and CDR2 is SMNVEV in the germline V gene (reference sequence). CDR3 length: 17 amino acids. CDR3 in amino acids: CASSLTSGGGMNTEAFF. DNA of the CDR3: TGTGCCAGCAGTTTGACCTCGGGGGGTGGGATGAACACTGAAGCTTTCTTT.

The gene calls are TRBV28 and TRBJ2-7, with D perhaps TRBD1 (6 bases). The ends were cut back, 8 bases at V and 1 base at J, with 15 bases in the middle. The germline V gene encodes CDR1 MDHEN and CDR2 SYDVKM. The CDR3 has 14 amino acids. Here the CDR3 DNA reads TGTGCCAGCCTCGCCGGGACACATTCCTACGAGCAGTACTTC. This gives the protein CASLAGTHSYEQYF.

The CDR3 bases are TGTGCCAGCAGCCCCGGACTAGCGGACTACGAGCAGTACTTC. It yields the protein CASSPGLADYEQYF. This chain connects TRBV7-2 to TRBJ2-7; 10 bases match TRBD2. The CDR3 sequence is 14 residues long. CDR1 and CDR2 from the germline V gene are SGHTA and FQGNSA. The junction had 4 bases not matched to a gene; V was cut back by 5 bases and J by 3 bases.

J is TRBJ2-3 and V is TRBV5-1; 7 bases are shared with TRBD2. The germline CDR1 and CDR2 sequences are SGHRS and YFSETQ. This CDR3 region has 15 residues. J gave up 12 bases and V 4 bases, and 17 bases lay outside the gene matches. CDR3 amino acids: CASSPGGGPQGTQYF. CDR3 nucleotide sequence: TGCGCCAGCAGCCCTGGGGGGGGACCACAAGGCACTCAGTATTTT.

The chain couples TRBV14 to TRBJ1-4, with D perhaps TRBD1 (5 bases). Germline CDR1 reads SGHDN; CDR2 reads FVKESK. With 1 base removed from V and 9 bases from J, the gap between germline ends came to 18 bases. The CDR3 extends over 16 amino acids. The CDR3 DNA is TGTGCCAGCAGCCAAGGTGTATCGCAGGGCTCGAAAAAACTGTTTTTT. Encoded protein: CASSQGVSQGSKKLFF.

The chain links TRBV9 to TRBJ2-3; 9 nucleotides match TRBD2. Germline-derived CDR1 and CDR2 are SGDLS and YYNGEE. With 4 bases clipped from V and 1 base from J, the junction kept 7 bases outside the gene matches. The CDR3 covers 16 residues. CDR3 loop: CASSSLAGGGTDTQYF. In DNA, the CDR3 is TGTGCCAGCAGCTCTCTCGCGGGGGGGGGCACAGATACGCAGTATTTT.

The genes are TRBV4-3 and TRBJ2-1; 9 positions match TRBD2. CDR3 length: 17 residues. Trimming at V came to 3 bases and at J to 2 bases, leaving 8 bases not matched to a gene. The germline CDR1 and CDR2 sequences are LGHNA and YSLEER. CDR3 DNA: TGCGCCAGCAGCCAGGCCCTGCCTAGCGGGGCCTACAATGAGCAGTTCTTC. Amino acid sequence: CASSQALPSGAYNEQFF.

V gene TRBV6-2 or TRBV6-3 combines with J gene TRBJ1-5; 7 bases are a match to TRBD1. CDR1 is MNHEY and CDR2 is SVGEGT in the germline V gene. V shed 6 bases and J 6 bases; nucleotides not matched to a gene: 8. The CDR3 sequence is 14 residues long. In DNA, the CDR3 is TGTGCCAGCAGCATAGGAGGGGGCACTCAGCCCCAGCATTTT. Its protein product is CASSIGGGTQPQHF.

CDR3 protein: CASSSGRGRHEQYF. CDR3 bases: TGTGCCAGCAGCTCGGGTCGCGGGAGGCACGAGCAGTACTTC. V and J are TRBV7-2 and TRBJ2-7; 8 bases align to TRBD2. This CDR3 has 14 amino acids. V was clipped by 4 bases and J by 5 bases; unmatched bases: 7. Germline lookup yields CDR1 SGHTA and CDR2 FQGNSA.

The CDR3, as DNA: TGTGCCAGCAGTTTAAGTCGGTATGGGGCCAACGTCCTGACTTTC. Amino acid sequence: CASSLSRYGANVLTF. V usage is TRBV27 and J usage is TRBJ2-6, with D hard to call. Trimming cost V 2 bases and J 3 bases, with 8 bases left between them. The CDR3 totals 15 residues. The germline V gene has CDR1 MNHEY and CDR2 SMNVEV (reference sequence). Full variable domain (missing parts from reference TRBV27 and TRBJ2-6): EAQVTQNPRYLITVTGKKLTVTCSQNMNHEYMSWYRQDPGLGLRQIYYSMNVEVTDKGDVPEGYKVSRKEKRNFPLILESPSPNQTSLYFCASSLSRYGANVLTFGAGSRLTVL.

The chain is built from TRBV6-2 or TRBV6-3 and TRBJ2-7; D call uncertain. Per germline, CDR1 MNHEY and CDR2 SVGEGT. V lost 0 bases to trimming and J lost 2 bases, with 5 bases between them. This CDR3 contains 13 residues. Written as DNA, the CDR3 is TGTGCCAGCAGTTACTCGAGGACCTACGAGCAGTACTTC. Protein sequence: CASSYSRTYEQYF.

V usage is TRBV2 and J usage is TRBJ1-6, with 7 bases lining up with TRBD1. The CDR3 is 20 residues long. Germline V CDR1 and CDR2: SNHLY, FYNNEI. V shed 4 bases, J shed 0 bases, and the junction held 15 bases outside the gene matches. The CDR3 region is CASSARAYRGPSSYNSPLHF. The CDR3, as DNA: TGTGCCAGCAGTGCCCGAGCTTACAGGGGACCGAGCTCCTATAATTCACCCCTCCACTTT.

This clone was counted a few times. The rearrangement uses TRBV7-3 and TRBJ1-2; TRBD1 agrees at 7 bases. From germline, CDR1 is SGHTA and CDR2 FQGTGA. J lost 4 bases, V lost 5 bases, and 10 bases had no gene match. This CDR3 has 15 amino acids. Written as DNA, the CDR3 is TGTGCCAGCAGCCCGTCAGCCGGGACAGTCTATGGCTACACCTTC. It yields the protein CASSPSAGTVYGYTF.

The chain recombines TRBV9 with TRBJ1-2; no reliable D call. Germline CDR1 reads SGDLS; CDR2 reads YYNGEE. This CDR3 region has 14 residues. The V end lost 0 bases, the J end lost 4 bases, and 10 bases lay between the germline ends. CDR3: CASSVGLNSYGYTF. In DNA form, the CDR3 reads TGTGCCAGCAGCGTAGGGTTGAACAGCTATGGCTACACCTTC.

Only a few counts were recorded for this clone. The rearrangement links TRBV7-9 to TRBJ2-7; 12 positions match TRBD2. Germline CDR1 and CDR2: SEHNR and FQNEAQ (reference sequence). V dropped 4 bases and J dropped 11; count of bases not matched to a gene: 9. The length of the CDR3 is 14 residues. The CDR3 DNA reads TGTGCCAGCAGCTCCGGGACTAGCGGGTTTGGGGAGTACTTC. Translation gives CASSSGTSGFGEYF.